This entry concerns a single TCR beta chain. Using immunoSEQ multiplex PCR, the repertoire was profiled, and TCRdb retains in-frame clones only, with some absent. Of over 30,000 clones in the sample, under 95% are singletons; the top ten hold about 0.8%. Trimming removed 4 bases from V and 9 bases from J, with 23 bases in between. This CDR3 spans 16 amino acids. The germline gives CDR1 SGDLS, CDR2 YYNGEE. These data are taken from a study of T cell changes during pregnancy in multiple sclerosis. The sample here was CD4+ T cells from peripheral blood mononuclear cells, taken in the third trimester of pregnancy. The clonotype was recovered from a female donor with multiple sclerosis, enrolled in a pregnancy study. The chain recombines TRBV9 with TRBJ1-3, with D perhaps matching TRBD1 (6 bases). The CDR3 DNA follows: TGTGCCAGCAGCCCTACCCCGGACAGCGTACGCGGCACCATATATTTT. Translated: CASSPTPDSVRGTIYF. The entire variable domain, with the rest obtained from reference TRBV9 and TRBJ1-3, is as follows: DSGVTQTPKHLITATGQRVTLRCSPRSGDLSVYWYQQSLDQGLQFLIQYYNGEERAKGNILERFSAQQFPDLHSELNLSSLELGDSALYFCASSPTPDSVRGTIYFGEGSWLTVV.